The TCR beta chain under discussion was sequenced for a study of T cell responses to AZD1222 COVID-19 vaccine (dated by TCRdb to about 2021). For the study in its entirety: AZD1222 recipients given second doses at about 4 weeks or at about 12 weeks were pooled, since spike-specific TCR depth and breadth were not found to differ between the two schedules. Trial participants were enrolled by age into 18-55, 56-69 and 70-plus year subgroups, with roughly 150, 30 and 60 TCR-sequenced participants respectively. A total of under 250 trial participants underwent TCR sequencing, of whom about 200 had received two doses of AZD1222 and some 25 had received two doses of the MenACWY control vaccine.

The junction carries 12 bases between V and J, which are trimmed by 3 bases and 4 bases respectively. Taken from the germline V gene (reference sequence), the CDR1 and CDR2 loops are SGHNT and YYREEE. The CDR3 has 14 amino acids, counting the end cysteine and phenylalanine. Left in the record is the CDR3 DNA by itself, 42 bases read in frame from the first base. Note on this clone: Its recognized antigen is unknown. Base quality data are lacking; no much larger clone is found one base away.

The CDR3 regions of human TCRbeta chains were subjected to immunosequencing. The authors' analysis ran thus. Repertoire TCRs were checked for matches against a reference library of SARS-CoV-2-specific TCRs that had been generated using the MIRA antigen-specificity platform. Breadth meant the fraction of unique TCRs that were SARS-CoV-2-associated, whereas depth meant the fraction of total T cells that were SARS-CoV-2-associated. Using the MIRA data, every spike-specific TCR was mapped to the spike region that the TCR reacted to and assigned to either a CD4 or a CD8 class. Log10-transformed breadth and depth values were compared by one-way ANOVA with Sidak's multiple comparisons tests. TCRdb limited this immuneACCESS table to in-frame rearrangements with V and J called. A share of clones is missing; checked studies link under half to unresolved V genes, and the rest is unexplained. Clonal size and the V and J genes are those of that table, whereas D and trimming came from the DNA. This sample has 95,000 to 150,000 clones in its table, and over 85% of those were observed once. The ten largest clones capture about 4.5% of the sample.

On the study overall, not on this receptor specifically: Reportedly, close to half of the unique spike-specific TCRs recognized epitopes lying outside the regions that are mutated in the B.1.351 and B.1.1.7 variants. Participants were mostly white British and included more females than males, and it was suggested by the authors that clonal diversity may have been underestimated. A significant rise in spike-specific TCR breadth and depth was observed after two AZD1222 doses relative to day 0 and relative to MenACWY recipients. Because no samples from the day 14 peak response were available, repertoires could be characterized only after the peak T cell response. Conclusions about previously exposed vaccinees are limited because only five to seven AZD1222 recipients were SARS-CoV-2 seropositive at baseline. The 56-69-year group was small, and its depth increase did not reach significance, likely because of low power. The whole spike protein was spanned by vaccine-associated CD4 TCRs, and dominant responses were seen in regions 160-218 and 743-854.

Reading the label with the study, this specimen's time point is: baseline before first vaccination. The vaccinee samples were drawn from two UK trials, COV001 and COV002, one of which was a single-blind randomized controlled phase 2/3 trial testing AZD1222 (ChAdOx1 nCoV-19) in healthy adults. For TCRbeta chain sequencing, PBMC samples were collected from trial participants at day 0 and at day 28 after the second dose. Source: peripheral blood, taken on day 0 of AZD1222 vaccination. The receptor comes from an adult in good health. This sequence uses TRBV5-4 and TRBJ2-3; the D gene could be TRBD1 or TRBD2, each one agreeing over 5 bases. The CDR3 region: CASSSTRGADTQYF. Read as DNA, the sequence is TGTGCCAGCAGCTCCACGAGGGGAGCAGATACGCAGTATTTT.